Each of the 16 T cell receptor beta chains below was sequenced from the same sample in a study of blood T cell repertoires in COVID-19. Sequencing used immunoSEQ multiplex PCR; TCRdb keeps in-frame clones, though not all of them. The table includes 250,000 to 350,000 clones, approximately 84% detected once. Sequences were obtained from peripheral blood. Receptor source: a human donor with COVID-19, enrolled during active disease. The donor label of this sample is uncertain.

The chain combines TRBV4-1 with TRBJ2-1, with D possibly being TRBD2 (5 bases). This CDR3 spans 15 amino acids. V lost 0 bases, J lost 3 bases, and 9 bases lay in between. Germline loops: CDR1 MGHRA, CDR2 YSYEKL. This chain's CDR3 is CASSQDSSYYNEQFF. CDR3 nucleotide sequence: TGCGCCAGCAGCCAAGACTCTAGCTACTACAATGAGCAGTTCTTC.

The chain carries TRBV18 and TRBJ1-5; D might be TRBD1 (6 bases). Trimming pared 6 bases from V and 6 bases from J, leaving 15 bases between. This CDR3 has 14 amino acids. Per the germline V gene, CDR1 is KGHSH and CDR2 is LQKENI. CDR3 sequence (DNA): TGTGCCAGCTCCTCCGAGGCAGGGGTTCAGCCCCAGCATTTT. Translated: CASSSEAGVQPQHF.

The chain employs TRBV6-5 and TRBJ1-5; weak D call: TRBD1 (5 bases). V lost 6 bases, J lost 1 base, and 10 bases lay in between. Per the germline V gene, CDR1 is MNHEY and CDR2 is SVGAGI. The CDR3 is made up of 14 amino acids. The CDR3 here is CASRPRASNQPQHF. The CDR3 DNA reads TGTGCCAGCAGGCCCAGGGCAAGCAATCAGCCCCAGCATTTT.

In this sample, this clone turned up a few times. This chain uses TRBV28 with TRBJ2-1; 7 positions match TRBD2. The CDR3 is 14 residues long. Germline V gene lookup returns CDR1 MDHEN and CDR2 SYDVKM. The junction had 3 bases not matched to a gene; V was cut back by 3 bases and J by 4 bases. The CDR3: CASSFLAAYNEQFF. The DNA of the CDR3 is TGTGCCAGCAGTTTTCTAGCGGCATACAATGAGCAGTTCTTC.

The gene calls are TRBV6-2 or TRBV6-3 and TRBJ1-1, with a tentative D call TRBD1 (6 bases). V lost 5 bases, J lost 8 bases, and 12 bases lay in between. The CDR3 contains 12 residues. The germline V gene has CDR1 MNHEY and CDR2 SVGEGT. The CDR3 coding sequence is TGTGCCAGCAGTCACGGACAGTTCGAAGCTTTCTTT. This gives the protein CASSHGQFEAFF.

The V gene is TRBV7-3, the J gene TRBJ2-7, with 7 bases identical to TRBD2. CDR3 length equals 15 residues. Unmatched junction bases numbered 9, after V lost 5 bases and J lost 2 bases. Germline-derived CDR1 and CDR2 are SGHTA and FQGTGA. The CDR3 DNA sequence: TGTGCCAGCAGCCCTGCGGGCGGGAGCGCCTACGAGCAGTACTTC. It encodes CASSPAGGSAYEQYF. The whole variable domain, filled in from reference TRBV7-3 and TRBJ2-7, reads GAGVSQTPSNKVTEKGKYVELRCDPISGHTALYWYRQSLGQGPEFLIYFQGTGAADDSGLPNDRFFAVRPEGSVSTLKIQRTERGDSAVYLCASSPAGGSAYEQYFGPGTRLTVT.

This rearrangement joins TRBV27 to TRBJ2-1; 14 nucleotides match TRBD2. Germline assignment: CDR1 MNHEY and CDR2 SMNVEV (reference sequence). The CDR3 totals 17 residues. V trimming: 4 bases; J trimming: 9 bases; junction bases outside the gene matches: 11. CDR3 residues: CASSSWGGTSGRSEQFF. The CDR3 region has the DNA TGTGCCAGCAGTTCATGGGGGGGGACTAGCGGGAGAAGTGAGCAGTTCTTC.

The rearrangement uses TRBV7-3 and TRBJ2-1; 9 bases align to TRBD1. The CDR3 loop spans 15 amino acids. CDR1 is SGHTA, CDR2 FQGTGA, per germline. With V trimmed by 5 bases and J by 4 bases, 6 bases remained unmatched. CDR3 coding DNA: TGTGCCAGCAGCCCGGACAGGGGCGAATACAATGAGCAGTTCTTC. Translated, it gives CASSPDRGEYNEQFF.

The rearrangement joins TRBV30 to TRBJ1-5; no definite D call. Trimming left V 2 bases short and J 3 bases short, with 11 bases between. Germline loops: CDR1 GTSNPN, CDR2 SVGIG (reference sequence). The CDR3 contains 14 residues. This CDR3 reads CAWSRMQSNQPQHF. Here the CDR3 DNA reads TGTGCCTGGAGTCGAATGCAGTCCAATCAGCCCCAGCATTTT.

The rearrangement uses TRBV29-1 and TRBJ2-1; the match to TRBD2 covers 9 bases. CDR1 SQVTM and CDR2 ANQGSEA come from the germline V gene. V lost 1 base to trimming and J lost 5 bases; unmatched junction nucleotides: 3. This CDR3 has 14 residues. CDR3 protein: CSVEAREGDNEQFF. CDR3 sequence (DNA): TGCAGCGTTGAAGCGCGGGAGGGAGACAATGAGCAGTTCTTC.

A note on this clone: This same CDR3 is encoded by further DNA sequences in the sample. This chain links TRBV29-1 with TRBJ1-4; D is unclear. With 5 bases removed from V and 0 bases from J, the gap between germline ends came to 7 bases. The CDR3 runs 13 residues. CDR1 is SQVTM and CDR2 is ANQGSEA in the germline V gene. The CDR3 is CSVLTTTNEKLFF. In DNA, the CDR3 is TGCAGCGTTTTGACTACAACTAATGAAAAACTGTTTTTT.

Here the CDR3 reads CASSTGRLAGAQRDTQYF. The CDR3 coding sequence is TGTGCCAGCAGTACCGGACGACTAGCGGGGGCACAAAGGGATACGCAGTATTTT. The rearrangement joins TRBV28 to TRBJ2-3; TRBD2 matches at 12 bases. J lost 6 bases, V lost 5 bases, and 15 bases had no gene match. CDR3 length equals 18 residues. Per the germline V gene, CDR1 is MDHEN and CDR2 is SYDVKM.

V is TRBV27 and J is TRBJ1-2; tentative D call: TRBD1 (5 bases). The CDR3 extends over 15 amino acids. The V end was cut by 5 bases, the J end by 6 bases, with 19 bases between. CDR1 and CDR2 (germline): MNHEY, SMNVEV (reference sequence). For the CDR3, the DNA is TGTGCCAGCAGTCCCTCCTATCAGATCAGGGATGGCTACACCTTC. Protein sequence: CASSPSYQIRDGYTF.

V usage is TRBV10-3 and J usage is TRBJ1-2; D is unresolved. CDR3 length: 13 amino acids. V lost 6 bases and J 7 bases, leaving 15 bases between the germline ends. Germline-derived CDR1 and CDR2 are ENHRY and SYGVKD. CDR3 DNA sequence: TGTGCCATCAGGTTCCCCGGGGAGGCTGGCTACACCTTC. Protein: CAIRFPGEAGYTF.

This chain links TRBV20-1 with TRBJ2-7, with 8 bases aligning to TRBD1. V lost 3 bases and J lost 2; bases outside the gene matches: 9. The CDR3 is made up of 15 amino acids. Germline V CDR1 and CDR2: DFQATT, SNEGSKA (reference sequence). CDR3 amino acids: CSASAGQGKTYEQYF. In DNA form, the CDR3 reads TGCAGTGCTAGTGCCGGACAGGGAAAGACCTACGAGCAGTACTTC.

The chain couples TRBV5-1 to TRBJ2-5; TRBD2 matches at 7 bases. The CDR3 extends over 13 amino acids. Germline CDR1 is SGHRS and CDR2 is YFSETQ. With V trimmed by 5 bases and J by 2 bases, 3 bases remained unmatched. CDR3 sequence (DNA): TGCGCCAGCAGTGGGACTACTCAAGAGACCCAGTACTTC. Translating gives CASSGTTQETQYF.